The 21 T cell receptor beta chains presented below share a single source sample, sequenced in a study of CD8+ T cells in alopecia areata. Specified treatment: oral pan-JAK inhibitor, 5-10 mg twice daily. cDNA reverse transcribed from extracted RNA served as the sequencing template. Measured with immunoSEQ multiplex PCR; TCRdb has only the in-frame clones, and not every one. This table has roughly 140,000 clones, approximately 85% appearing once. The source material was CD8+ T cells sorted from blood, sampled at week 4, from a patient treated with tofacitinib. These receptors originate from a human donor with alopecia areata.

The chain combines TRBV29-1 with TRBJ2-1, with 7 positions matching TRBD2. V was clipped by 6 bases and J by 0 bases; unmatched bases: 11. Per the germline V gene, CDR1 is SQVTM and CDR2 is ANQGSEA. CDR3 length: 16 residues. CDR3 sequence: CSVARLAESSYNEQFF. The CDR3 coding sequence is TGCAGCGTCGCCCGTCTAGCGGAGAGCTCCTACAATGAGCAGTTCTTC.

The chain combines TRBV7-3 with TRBJ2-3, with 7 bases that match TRBD1. V was pared by 4 bases and J by 7 bases, with 17 bases of the junction left unmatched. Germline CDR1 SGHTA, CDR2 FQGTGA. The CDR3 contains 17 residues. As DNA, the CDR3 is TGTGCCAGCAGCTCCCCTGGGACAGCCGACTCCTTTCATACGCAGTATTTT. Translation gives CASSSPGTADSFHTQYF. The whole variable domain, filled in from reference TRBV7-3 and TRBJ2-3, reads GAGVSQTPSNKVTEKGKYVELRCDPISGHTALYWYRQSLGQGPEFLIYFQGTGAADDSGLPNDRFFAVRPEGSVSTLKIQRTERGDSAVYLCASSSPGTADSFHTQYFGPGTRLTVL.

The rearrangement links TRBV7-9 to TRBJ2-1, with 10 bases that match TRBD2. Trimming at V came to 5 bases and at J to 6 bases, leaving 7 bases not matched to a gene. The germline gives CDR1 SEHNR, CDR2 FQNEAQ (reference sequence). This CDR3 has 15 residues. Written as DNA, the CDR3 is TGTGCCAGCAGCCTCAGCGGGGGGGCATTCAATGAGCAGTTCTTC. It translates to CASSLSGGAFNEQFF.

The chain is built from TRBV6-6 and TRBJ2-5; TRBD1 agrees at 8 bases. CDR1 is MNHNY, CDR2 SVGAGI, per germline (reference sequence). The CDR3 runs to 14 residues. V was pared by 5 bases and J by 4 bases, with 6 bases of the junction left unmatched. The CDR3 nucleotides read TGTGCCAGCAGTGCCGGGACAGGAGGAGAGACCCAGTACTTC. This encodes CASSAGTGGETQYF.

The chain combines TRBV4-1 with TRBJ2-2; D is possibly TRBD1 (6 bases). V was shortened by 3 bases and J by 3 bases, with 14 bases between the two germline ends. This CDR3 has 16 amino acids. Germline V gene data show CDR1 as MGHRA and CDR2 as YSYEKL. The CDR3 sequence is CASSQPPQGDTGELFF. Here the CDR3 DNA reads TGCGCCAGCAGCCAGCCCCCACAGGGCGACACCGGGGAGCTGTTTTTT.

The gene calls are TRBV4-1 and TRBJ2-7; D remains ambiguous. The CDR3 covers 15 residues. Germline loops: CDR1 MGHRA, CDR2 YSYEKL. V shed 1 base and J shed 2 bases, with 12 bases lying between them. CDR3 coding DNA: TGCGCCAGCAGCCAAGGGAAGTCTTTCCCCTACGAGCAGTACTTC. Protein product: CASSQGKSFPYEQYF.

V is TRBV9 and J is TRBJ2-1, with 13 bases lining up with TRBD2. This CDR3 is built from 18 residues. The V and J ends lost 4 bases and 3 bases, in that order; junction bases with no gene match: 10. Germline values: CDR1 SGDLS, CDR2 YYNGEE. This CDR3 is CASSTGLAGASFYNEQFF. CDR3 in DNA: TGTGCCAGCAGCACCGGACTAGCGGGGGCGTCCTTCTACAATGAGCAGTTCTTC.

The chain links TRBV7-2 to TRBJ1-5; D is possibly TRBD1 (5 bases). The CDR3 has 14 amino acids. The V and J ends lost 2 bases and 4 bases respectively, with 9 bases between them. Looked up from germline, CDR1 is SGHTA and CDR2 is FQGNSA. The DNA of the CDR3 is TGTGCCAGCAGCTTATCCCAGGGTAATCAGCCCCAGCATTTT. This gives the protein CASSLSQGNQPQHF.

The chain carries TRBV4-1 and TRBJ2-7, with D unclear. Germline CDR1 is MGHRA and CDR2 is YSYEKL. The V end was cut by 0 bases, the J end by 4 bases, with 13 bases between. CDR3 length equals 15 residues. CDR3 protein: CASSQDNPSPYEQYF. The CDR3 bases are TGCGCCAGCAGCCAAGACAACCCTTCCCCATACGAGCAGTACTTC.

CDR3 region: CASSQDRADNEQFF. CDR3 coding DNA: TGCGCCAGCAGCCAAGATCGTGCCGACAATGAGCAGTTCTTC. The rearrangement joins TRBV4-3 to TRBJ2-1, with D unclear. Trimming left V 0 bases short and J 5 bases short, with 8 bases between. This CDR3 is 14 amino acids long. CDR1 LGHNA and CDR2 YSLEER come from the germline V gene.

This chain connects TRBV7-9 to TRBJ1-1; D is ambiguous. Looked up from germline, CDR1 is SEHNR and CDR2 is FQNEAQ (reference sequence). The V end lost 3 bases, the J end lost 3 bases, and 17 bases lay between the germline ends. The CDR3 contains 16 residues. The CDR3 reads CASSLPRGARDTEAFF. CDR3 DNA sequence: TGTGCCAGCAGCTTGCCTCGAGGCGCGAGGGACACTGAAGCTTTCTTT.

V is TRBV18 and J is TRBJ2-5; a possible D gene is TRBD1 (6 bases). The CDR3 runs 14 residues. Germline values: CDR1 KGHSH, CDR2 LQKENI. The V gene lost 1 base and the J gene lost 2 bases, with 8 bases spanning the gap. CDR3 in amino acids: CASSPLDRQETQYF. The CDR3, as DNA: TGTGCCAGCTCACCACTCGACAGGCAAGAGACCCAGTACTTC.

V is TRBV7-9 and J is TRBJ2-7, with 9 nucleotides matching TRBD1. V shed 5 bases and J 2 bases; nucleotides not matched to a gene: 7. Germline V gene lookup returns CDR1 SEHNR and CDR2 FQNEAQ (reference sequence). The CDR3 length is 15 residues. The DNA for the CDR3 is TGTGCCAGCAGCACTCCCGGGACAGGGACCTACGAGCAGTACTTC. Protein: CASSTPGTGTYEQYF.

The chain's CDR3 is CASSPDSSGANVLTF. CDR3 nucleotide sequence: TGTGCCAGCTCACCCGACAGCTCTGGGGCCAACGTCCTGACTTTC. The chain is built from TRBV18 and TRBJ2-6; tentatively, D is TRBD1 (5 bases). This CDR3 region has 15 residues. Looked up from germline, CDR1 is KGHSH and CDR2 is LQKENI. With 3 bases removed from V and 0 bases from J, the gap between germline ends came to 6 bases.

This clone was detected once. The J gene is TRBJ2-3, the V gene TRBV7-2, with a possible D match to TRBD2 (6 bases). Trimming removed 3 bases from V and 2 bases from J, with 15 bases in between. The CDR3 runs 16 residues. CDR1 is SGHTA, CDR2 FQGNSA, per germline. The CDR3 loop reads CASSLVRGRATDTQYF. The CDR3 coding sequence is TGTGCCAGCAGCTTGGTACGGGGGAGAGCCACAGATACGCAGTATTTT.

The CDR3 reads CASSQDRGQGRGYTF. Written as DNA, the CDR3 is TGTGCCAGCAGCCAAGATAGGGGACAAGGGAGGGGCTACACCTTC. The chain has TRBV4-2 and TRBJ1-2; a possible D gene is TRBD1 (6 bases). V lost 0 bases and J 8 bases, leaving 16 bases between the germline ends. The germline V gene has CDR1 LGHNA and CDR2 YNFKEQ. The CDR3 length is 15 residues.

J is TRBJ2-3 and V is TRBV5-4; D is possibly TRBD1 (5 bases). The germline gives CDR1 SGHNT, CDR2 YYREEE (reference sequence). V gave up 0 bases and J gave up 4 bases, with 15 bases separating them. The CDR3 sequence is 16 residues long. CDR3: CASSLEGLQGPDTQYF. The CDR3 DNA sequence: TGTGCCAGCAGCTTGGAGGGGTTGCAGGGCCCAGATACGCAGTATTTT.

This chain uses TRBV4-2 with TRBJ2-7; no clear D gene. CDR1 LGHNA and CDR2 YNFKEQ come from the germline V gene. Between the trimmed V and J ends, which lost 3 bases and 5 bases, there was a span of 20 bases. The CDR3 sequence is 16 residues long. CDR3 residues: CASSQEAPQASDEQYF. The CDR3 region has the DNA TGTGCCAGCAGCCAGGAAGCCCCCCAGGCTTCGGACGAGCAGTACTTC.

The CDR3 sequence: CASSTSGGTDTQYF. CDR3 bases: TGTGCCAGCTCGACAAGCGGGGGTACAGATACGCAGTATTTT. This rearrangement joins TRBV18 to TRBJ2-3; 8 bases are a match to TRBD2. Germline CDR1 reads KGHSH; CDR2 reads LQKENI. The CDR3 is made up of 14 amino acids. The V gene end was trimmed by 6 bases and the J gene end by 3 bases; junction bases not matched to a gene: 5.

This chain links TRBV19 with TRBJ1-3; no clear D. The V and J ends lost 6 bases and 3 bases respectively, with 12 bases between them. This CDR3 contains 14 residues. Germline V lookup: CDR1 LNHDA, CDR2 SQIVND (reference sequence). This CDR3 is CASSRGGHGNTIYF. DNA of the CDR3: TGTGCCAGTAGCCGAGGCGGCCATGGAAACACCATATATTTT.

This chain uses TRBV6-5 with TRBJ2-3, with 13 bases that match TRBD2. The CDR3 totals 14 residues. Germline CDR1 reads MNHEY; CDR2 reads SVGAGI. The V and J ends lost 6 bases and 5 bases, in that order; junction bases with no gene match: 2. The CDR3 here is CASRGLAGQDTQYF. For the CDR3, the DNA is TGTGCCAGCAGGGGACTAGCGGGGCAAGATACGCAGTATTTT.